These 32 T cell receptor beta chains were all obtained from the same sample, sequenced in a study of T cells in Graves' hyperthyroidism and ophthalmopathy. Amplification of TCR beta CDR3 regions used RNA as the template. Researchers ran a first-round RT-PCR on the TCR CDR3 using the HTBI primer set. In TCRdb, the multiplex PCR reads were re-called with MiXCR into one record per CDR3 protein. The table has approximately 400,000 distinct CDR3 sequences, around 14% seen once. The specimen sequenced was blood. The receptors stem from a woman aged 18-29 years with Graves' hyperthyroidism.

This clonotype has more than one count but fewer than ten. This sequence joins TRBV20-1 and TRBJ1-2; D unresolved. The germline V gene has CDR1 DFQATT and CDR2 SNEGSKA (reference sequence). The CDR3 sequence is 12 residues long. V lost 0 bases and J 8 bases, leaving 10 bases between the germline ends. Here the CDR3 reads CSAREGIGGYTF. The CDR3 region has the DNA TGCAGTGCTAGAGAGGGCATAGGGGGCTACACCTTC.

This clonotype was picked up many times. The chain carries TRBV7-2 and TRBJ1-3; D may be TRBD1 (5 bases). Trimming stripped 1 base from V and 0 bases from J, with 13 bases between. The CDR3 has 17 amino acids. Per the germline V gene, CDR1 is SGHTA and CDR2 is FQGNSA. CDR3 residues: CASSLGTGLYSGNTIYF. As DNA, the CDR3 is TGTGCCAGCAGCTTAGGAACAGGCCTTTACTCTGGAAACACCATATATTTT. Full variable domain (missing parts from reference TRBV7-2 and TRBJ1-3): GAGVSQSPSNKVTEKGKDVELRCDPISGHTALYWYRQSLGQGLEFLIYFQGNSAPDKSGLPSDRFSAERTGGSVSTLTIQRTQQEDSAVYLCASSLGTGLYSGNTIYFGEGSWLTVV.

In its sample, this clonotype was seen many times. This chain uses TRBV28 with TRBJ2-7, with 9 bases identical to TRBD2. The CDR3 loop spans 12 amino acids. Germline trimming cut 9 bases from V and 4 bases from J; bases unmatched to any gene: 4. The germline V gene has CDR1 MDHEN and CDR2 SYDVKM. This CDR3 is CASSGSAYEQYF. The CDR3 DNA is TGTGCCAGTAGCGGGAGTGCGTACGAGCAGTACTTC.

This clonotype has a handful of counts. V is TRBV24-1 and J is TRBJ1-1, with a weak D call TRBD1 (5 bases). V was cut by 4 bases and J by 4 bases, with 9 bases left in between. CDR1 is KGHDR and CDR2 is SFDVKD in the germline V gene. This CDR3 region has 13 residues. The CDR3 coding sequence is TGTGCCACCAGTGAGGGGGGGATCACTGAAGCTTTCTTT. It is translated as CATSEGGITEAFF.

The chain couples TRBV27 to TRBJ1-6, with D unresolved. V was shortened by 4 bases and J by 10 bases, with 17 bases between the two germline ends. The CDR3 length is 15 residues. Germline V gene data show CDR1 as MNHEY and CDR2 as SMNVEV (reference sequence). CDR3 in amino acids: CASSSDGALWSPLHF. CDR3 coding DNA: TGTGCCAGCAGTTCCGACGGTGCCTTGTGGTCACCCCTCCACTTT.

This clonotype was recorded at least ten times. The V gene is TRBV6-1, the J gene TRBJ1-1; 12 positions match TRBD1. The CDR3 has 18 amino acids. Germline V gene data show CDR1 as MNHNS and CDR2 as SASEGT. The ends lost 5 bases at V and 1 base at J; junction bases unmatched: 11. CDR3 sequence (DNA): TGTGCCAGCAGTAATAACCGGGACAGGGGGCCGAGGAACACTGAAGCTTTCTTT. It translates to CASSNNRDRGPRNTEAFF.

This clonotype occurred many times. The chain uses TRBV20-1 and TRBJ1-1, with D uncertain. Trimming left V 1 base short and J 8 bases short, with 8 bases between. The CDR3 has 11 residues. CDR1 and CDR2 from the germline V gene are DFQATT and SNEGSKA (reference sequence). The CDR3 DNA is TGCAGTGCTAGAGCAGCGGTAGAAGCTTTCTTT. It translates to CSARAAVEAFF.

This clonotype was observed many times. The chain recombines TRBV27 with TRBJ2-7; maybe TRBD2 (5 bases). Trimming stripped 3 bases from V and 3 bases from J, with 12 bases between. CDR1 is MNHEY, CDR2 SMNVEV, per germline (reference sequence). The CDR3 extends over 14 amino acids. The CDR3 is CASSFGGHHYEQYF. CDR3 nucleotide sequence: TGTGCCAGCAGTTTCGGCGGGCACCACTACGAGCAGTACTTC.

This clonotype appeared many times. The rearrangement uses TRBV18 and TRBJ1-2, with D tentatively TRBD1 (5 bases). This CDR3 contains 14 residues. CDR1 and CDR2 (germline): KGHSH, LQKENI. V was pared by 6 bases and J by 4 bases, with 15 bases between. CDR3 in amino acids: CASSVLGQLYGYTF. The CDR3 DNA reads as TGTGCCAGCTCTGTCTTGGGGCAGCTCTATGGCTACACCTTC. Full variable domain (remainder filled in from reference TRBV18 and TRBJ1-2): NAGVMQNPRHLVRRRGQEARLRCSPMKGHSHVYWYRQLPEEGLKFMVYLQKENIIDESGMPKERFSAEFPKEGPSILRIQQVVRGDSAAYFCASSVLGQLYGYTFGSGTRLTVV.

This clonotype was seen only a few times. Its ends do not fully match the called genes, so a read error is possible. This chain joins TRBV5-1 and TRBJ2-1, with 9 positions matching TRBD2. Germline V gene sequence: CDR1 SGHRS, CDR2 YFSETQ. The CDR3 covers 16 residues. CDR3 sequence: CAGSQSFSGSYNEQFF. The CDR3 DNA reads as TGCGCCGGCAGCCAATCCTTTAGCGGGAGTTACAATGAGCAGTTCTTC.

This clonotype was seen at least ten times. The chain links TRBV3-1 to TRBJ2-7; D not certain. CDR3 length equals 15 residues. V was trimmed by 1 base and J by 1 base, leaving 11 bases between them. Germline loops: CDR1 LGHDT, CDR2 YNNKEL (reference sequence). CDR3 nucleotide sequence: TGTGCCAGCAGCCAAGCTCTGGGTCGATCCTACGAGCAGTACTTC. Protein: CASSQALGRSYEQYF.

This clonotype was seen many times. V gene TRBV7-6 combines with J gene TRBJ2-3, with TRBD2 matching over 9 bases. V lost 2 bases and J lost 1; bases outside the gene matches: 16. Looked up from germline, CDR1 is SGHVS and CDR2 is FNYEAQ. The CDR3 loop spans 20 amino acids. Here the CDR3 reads CASSLQRAGGAPWGTDTQYF. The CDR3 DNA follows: TGTGCCAGCAGCTTACAGCGTGCGGGGGGGGCTCCCTGGGGCACAGATACGCAGTATTTT.

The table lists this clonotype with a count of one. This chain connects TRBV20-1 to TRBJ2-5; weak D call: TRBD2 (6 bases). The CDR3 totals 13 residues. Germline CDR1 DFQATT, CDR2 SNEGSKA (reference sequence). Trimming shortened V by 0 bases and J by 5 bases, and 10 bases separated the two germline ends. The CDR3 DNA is TGCAGTGCTAGAGAGGGGGGAATGGAGACCCAGTACTTC. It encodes CSAREGGMETQYF.

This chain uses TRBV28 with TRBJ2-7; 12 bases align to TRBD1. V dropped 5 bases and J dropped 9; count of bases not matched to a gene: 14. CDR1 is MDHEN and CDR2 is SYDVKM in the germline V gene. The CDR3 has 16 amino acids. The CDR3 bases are TGTGCCAGCAGTCCCAGACCGGGACAGGGGGCGCTTGGGCAGTACTTC. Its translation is CASSPRPGQGALGQYF.

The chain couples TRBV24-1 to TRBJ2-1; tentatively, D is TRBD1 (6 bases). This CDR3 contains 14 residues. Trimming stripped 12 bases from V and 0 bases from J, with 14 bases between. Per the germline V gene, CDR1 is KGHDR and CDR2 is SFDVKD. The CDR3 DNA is TGTGCCGCCTCCGGACAGAGCTCCTACAATGAGCAGTTCTTC. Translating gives CAASGQSSYNEQFF.

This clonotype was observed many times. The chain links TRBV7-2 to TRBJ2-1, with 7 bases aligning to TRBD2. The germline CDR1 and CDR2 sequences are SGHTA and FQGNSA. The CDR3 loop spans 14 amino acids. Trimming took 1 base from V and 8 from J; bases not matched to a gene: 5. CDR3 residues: CASSLEAGMDEQFF. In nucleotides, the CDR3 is TGTGCCAGCAGCTTAGAAGCGGGGATGGATGAGCAGTTCTTC.

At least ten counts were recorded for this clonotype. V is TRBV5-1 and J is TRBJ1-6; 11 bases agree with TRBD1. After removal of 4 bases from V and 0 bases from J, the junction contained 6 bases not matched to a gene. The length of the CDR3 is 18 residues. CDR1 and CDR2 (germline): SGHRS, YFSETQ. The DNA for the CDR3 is TGCGCCAGCAGCCCCGGGACAGGGGGGAGCTCCTATAATTCACCCCTCCACTTT. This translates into CASSPGTGGSSYNSPLHF.

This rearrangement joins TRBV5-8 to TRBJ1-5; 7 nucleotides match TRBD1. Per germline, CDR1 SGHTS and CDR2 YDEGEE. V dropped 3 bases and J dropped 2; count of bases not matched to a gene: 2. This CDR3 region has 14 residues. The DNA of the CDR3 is TGTGCCAGCAGCTGGGACAGTGGCAATCAGCCCCAGCATTTT. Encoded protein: CASSWDSGNQPQHF.

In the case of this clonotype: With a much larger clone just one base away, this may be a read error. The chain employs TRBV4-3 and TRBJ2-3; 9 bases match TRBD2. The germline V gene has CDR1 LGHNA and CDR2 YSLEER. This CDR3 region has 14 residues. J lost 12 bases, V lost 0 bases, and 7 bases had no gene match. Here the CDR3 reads CASSQDPASGAQYF. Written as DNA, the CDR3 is TGCGCCAGCAGCCAAGATCCGGCTAGCGGGGCCCAGTATTTT.

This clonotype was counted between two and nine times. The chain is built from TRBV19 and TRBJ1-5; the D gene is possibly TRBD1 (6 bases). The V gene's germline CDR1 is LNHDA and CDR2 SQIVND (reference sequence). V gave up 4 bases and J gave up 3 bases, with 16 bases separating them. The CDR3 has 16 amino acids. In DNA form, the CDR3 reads TGTGCCAGTAGTAAAGAATCCCAGGGGATCAATCAGCCCCAGCATTTT. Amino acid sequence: CASSKESQGINQPQHF.

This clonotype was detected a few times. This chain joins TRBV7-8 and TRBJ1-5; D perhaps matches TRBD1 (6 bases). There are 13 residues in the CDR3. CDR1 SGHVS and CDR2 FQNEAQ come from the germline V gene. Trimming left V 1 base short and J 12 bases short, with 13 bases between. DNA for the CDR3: TGTGCCAGCAGCTTAGAGGTAAAACAGGGCCAGCATTTT. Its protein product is CASSLEVKQGQHF.

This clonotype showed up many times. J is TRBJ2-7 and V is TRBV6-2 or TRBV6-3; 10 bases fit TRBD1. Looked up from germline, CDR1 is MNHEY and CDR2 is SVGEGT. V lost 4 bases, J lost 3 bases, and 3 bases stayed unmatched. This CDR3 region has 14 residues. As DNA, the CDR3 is TGTGCCAGCAGTTCGGGACAGGGGTACTACGAGCAGTACTTC. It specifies CASSSGQGYYEQYF.

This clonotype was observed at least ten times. The CDR3 loop is CSAAFDEQYF. CDR3 nucleotide sequence: TGCAGTGCCGCGTTTGACGAGCAGTACTTC. V gene TRBV20-1 combines with J gene TRBJ2-7; D gene unclear. The CDR3 has 10 residues. CDR1 is DFQATT and CDR2 is SNEGSKA in the germline V gene (reference sequence). The ends were cut back, 6 bases at V and 5 bases at J, with 8 bases in the middle.

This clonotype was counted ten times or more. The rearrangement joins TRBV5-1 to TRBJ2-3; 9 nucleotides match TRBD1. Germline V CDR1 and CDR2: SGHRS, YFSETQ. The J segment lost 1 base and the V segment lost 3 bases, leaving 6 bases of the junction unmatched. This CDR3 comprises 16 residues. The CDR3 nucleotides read TGCGCCAGCAGCTCAAGATGGGACAGGGGCACAGATACGCAGTATTTT. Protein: CASSSRWDRGTDTQYF.

CDR3 nucleotides: TGCGCCAGCGACTGGCTAGCGGGGGGTAGCTCCTACAATGAGCAGTTCTTC. As protein: CASDWLAGGSSYNEQFF. The gene calls are TRBV5-1 and TRBJ2-1, with 11 nucleotides matching TRBD2. Germline V CDR1 and CDR2: SGHRS, YFSETQ. The length of the CDR3 is 17 residues. The junction had 9 bases not matched to a gene; V was cut back by 7 bases and J by 0 bases.

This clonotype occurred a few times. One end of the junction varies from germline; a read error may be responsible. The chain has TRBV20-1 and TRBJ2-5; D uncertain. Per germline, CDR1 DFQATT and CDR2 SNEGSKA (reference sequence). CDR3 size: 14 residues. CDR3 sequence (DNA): TGCAGTGCCAGAGGAAACGGCGCATGGAAGACCCAGTACTTC. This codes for CSARGNGAWKTQYF.

The CDR3 DNA is TGTGCCAGCAGCTTAAACCCTAGGAACACTGAAGCTTTCTTT. Translation gives CASSLNPRNTEAFF. The chain recombines TRBV7-3 with TRBJ1-1; no clear D gene. The CDR3 runs to 14 residues. Trimming stripped 1 base from V and 1 base from J, with 7 bases between. Germline-derived CDR1 and CDR2 are SGHTA and FQGTGA.

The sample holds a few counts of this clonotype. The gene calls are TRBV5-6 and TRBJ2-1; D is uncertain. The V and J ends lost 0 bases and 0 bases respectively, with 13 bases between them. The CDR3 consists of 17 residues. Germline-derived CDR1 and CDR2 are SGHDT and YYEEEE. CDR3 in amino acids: CASSLGMLRSSYNEQFF. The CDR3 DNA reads TGTGCCAGCAGCTTGGGGATGCTACGGAGCTCCTACAATGAGCAGTTCTTC.

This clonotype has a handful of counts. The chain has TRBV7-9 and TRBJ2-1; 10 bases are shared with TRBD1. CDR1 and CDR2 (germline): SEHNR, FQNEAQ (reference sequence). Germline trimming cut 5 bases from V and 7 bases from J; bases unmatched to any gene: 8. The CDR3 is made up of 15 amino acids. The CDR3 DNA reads TGTGCCAGCAGCGCTGACAGGGGGCGGCGGAATGAGCAGTTCTTC. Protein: CASSADRGRRNEQFF.

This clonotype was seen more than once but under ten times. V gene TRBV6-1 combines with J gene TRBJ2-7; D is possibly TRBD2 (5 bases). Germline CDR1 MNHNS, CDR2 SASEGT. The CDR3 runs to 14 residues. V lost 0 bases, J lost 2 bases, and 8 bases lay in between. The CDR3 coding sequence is TGTGCCAGCAGTGAAGCCGGGGTCCCCTACGAGCAGTACTTC. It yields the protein CASSEAGVPYEQYF.

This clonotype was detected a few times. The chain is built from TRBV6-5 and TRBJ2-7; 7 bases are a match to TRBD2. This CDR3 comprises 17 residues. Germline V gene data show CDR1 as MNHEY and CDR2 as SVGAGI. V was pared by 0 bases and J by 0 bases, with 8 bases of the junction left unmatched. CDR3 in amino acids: CASSYSRLAASSYEQYF. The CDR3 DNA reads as TGTGCCAGCAGTTACTCCAGGCTAGCGGCATCCTCCTACGAGCAGTACTTC.

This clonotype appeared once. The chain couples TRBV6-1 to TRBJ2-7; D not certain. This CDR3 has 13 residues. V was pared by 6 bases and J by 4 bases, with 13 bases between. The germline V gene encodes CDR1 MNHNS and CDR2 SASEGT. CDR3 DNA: TGTGCCAGCAGGGGCAGGAAAGAGTACGAGCAGTACTTC. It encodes CASRGRKEYEQYF.